Detailed here is one T cell receptor beta chain. Its cognate antigen is unknown. The CDR3 is made up of 16 amino acids. Germline loops: CDR1 SGDLS, CDR2 YYNGEE. V lost 5 bases to trimming and J lost 2 bases; unmatched junction nucleotides: 7. These data are taken from a study of cytomegalovirus exposure and HLA in healthy donors. The study ran its PCR with 60 Vbeta and 13 Jbeta primers. Libraries were prepared by immunoSEQ multiplex PCR; TCRdb keeps only in-frame clonotypes and omits some of them. The data contain 180,000 or so clones, around 80% of them singletons. General observations from the study: Sequences of the TCR beta chain were said to predict the HLA-A and HLA-B alleles of most subjects accurately.

The chain joins TRBV9 to TRBJ2-1, with TRBD2 matching 10 bases. The sequence came from a woman aged 25 to 39 in good health and CMV-seronegative. The material sequenced was PBMCs. Here the CDR3 reads CASSRIAGGPYNEQFF. The CDR3 coding sequence is TGTGCCAGCAGTCGTATAGCGGGGGGACCCTACAATGAGCAGTTCTTC.